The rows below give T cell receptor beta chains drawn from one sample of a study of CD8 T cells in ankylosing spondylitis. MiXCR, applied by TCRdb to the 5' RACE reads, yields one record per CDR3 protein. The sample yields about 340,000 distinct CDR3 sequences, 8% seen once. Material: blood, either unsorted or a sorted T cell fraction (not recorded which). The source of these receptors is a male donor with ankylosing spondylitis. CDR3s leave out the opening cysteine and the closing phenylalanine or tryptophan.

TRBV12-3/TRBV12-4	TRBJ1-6	ASSLGNQSPLH
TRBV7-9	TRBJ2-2	ASSRLAGNTGELF
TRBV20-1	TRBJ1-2	SAGLGRGDGYT
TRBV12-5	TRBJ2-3	ASGFSDTQY
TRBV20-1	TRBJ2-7	SAVPKRVYEQY
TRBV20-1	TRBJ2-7	SGREGQDEQY
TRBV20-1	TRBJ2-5	SANAPPATETQY
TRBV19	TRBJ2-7	ASTPGGGPNYEQY
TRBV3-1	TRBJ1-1	ASSHQSQGTTF
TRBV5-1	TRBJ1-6	ASSLAGGSYNSPLH
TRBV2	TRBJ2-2	ASQRGNTGELF
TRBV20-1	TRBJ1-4	SAGRPGQGIHILF
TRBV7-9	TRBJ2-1	ASSLGWTRSYNEQF
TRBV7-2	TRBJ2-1	ASSLGWGGRLNEQF
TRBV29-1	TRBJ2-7	SVGTDYEQY
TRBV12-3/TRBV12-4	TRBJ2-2	ASSPRTGTAGELF
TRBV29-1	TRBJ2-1	SYRASGVNEQF
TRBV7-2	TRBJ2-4	ASSPLPGLAENIQY
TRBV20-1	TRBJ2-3	SASGGLAGSYTQY
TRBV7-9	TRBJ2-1	ASSVTQGNYNEQF
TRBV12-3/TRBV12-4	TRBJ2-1	ASAGTPISWGNDEQF
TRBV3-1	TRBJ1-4	ASSPPGVTRELF
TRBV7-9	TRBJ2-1	ASSLAPGVRG
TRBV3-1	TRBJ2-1	ASSQESGTGWDEQF
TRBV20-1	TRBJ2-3	SARTGLDFGTDTQY
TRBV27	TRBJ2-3	ASSLGESGRDTQY
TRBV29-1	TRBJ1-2	SVREEYYGYT
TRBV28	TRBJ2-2	ASSPNIAGELF
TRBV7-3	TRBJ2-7	ASSLQAHPPYEQY
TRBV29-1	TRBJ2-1	SVGGVYNEQF
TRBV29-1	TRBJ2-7	SVTPGQDTYEQY
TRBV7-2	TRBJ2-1	ASSLSSGTSSYNEQF
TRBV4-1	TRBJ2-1	ASSQSTGGLYNEQF
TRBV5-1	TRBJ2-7	ASSGGVAGGSYEQY
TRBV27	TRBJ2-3	ASSLGAGLAGEADTQY
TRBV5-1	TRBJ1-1	ASSLVPGGNTEAF
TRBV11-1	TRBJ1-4	ASSPPGLRNEKLF
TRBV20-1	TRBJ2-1	SACEGTGAYNEQF
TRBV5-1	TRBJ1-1	ASSFRTGGLNTEAF
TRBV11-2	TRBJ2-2	ASSLASGSFTGELF
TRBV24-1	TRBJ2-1	ATSGGLAGAVCDEQF
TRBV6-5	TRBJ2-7	ASSYEASGRFYEQY
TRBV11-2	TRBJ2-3	ASSLAPATDTQY
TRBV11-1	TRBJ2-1	ASSRIGGSGRNSNEQF
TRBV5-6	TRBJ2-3	ASSSTRGLTDTQY
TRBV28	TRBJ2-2	ASKPGDRLTGELF
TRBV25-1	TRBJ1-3	ASSLTGVGNTIY
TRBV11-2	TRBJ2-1	ASSFEGWGQGVGNEQF
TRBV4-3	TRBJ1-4	ASSQDGAGGTFATNEKLF
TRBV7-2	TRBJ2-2	ASSLVSGSAGELF
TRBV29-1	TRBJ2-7	SVETQTVLVAGAPTYEQY
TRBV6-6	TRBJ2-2	ASSAQNTGELF
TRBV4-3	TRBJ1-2	ASSQDPLRGYGYT
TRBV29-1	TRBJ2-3	SVVRQSTDTQY
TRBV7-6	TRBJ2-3	ASSRSREGDTQY